These 18 T cell receptor beta chains came from one sample sequenced in a study of cytomegalovirus exposure and HLA in healthy donors. Sequencing used immunoSEQ multiplex PCR; TCRdb keeps in-frame clones, though not all of them. Among under 250,000 clones listed, over 65% were seen once. The sequencing input was PBMCs. Receptors originate from a woman younger than 30 in good health and CMV-seronegative.

The CDR3 DNA is TGCGCCAGCAGCTTGGAAGGGACAGATACGCAGTATTTT. Residues: CASSLEGTDTQYF. The chain employs TRBV5-1 and TRBJ2-3; D uncertain. V was pared by 0 bases and J by 3 bases, with 5 bases between. Germline lookup yields CDR1 SGHRS and CDR2 YFSETQ. The CDR3 extends over 13 amino acids.

The rearrangement links TRBV2 to TRBJ1-5; 8 positions agree with TRBD1. Germline V CDR1 and CDR2: SNHLY, FYNNEI. The CDR3 length is 16 residues. Unmatched junction bases numbered 8, after V lost 6 bases and J lost 1 base. The CDR3 DNA is TGTGCCAGCAGCAAGGGGCAGGGGGCGAGCAATCAGCCCCAGCATTTT. Amino acids: CASSKGQGASNQPQHF.

The CDR3 sequence: CASSKPGQGTNEKLFF. The CDR3 coding sequence is TGCGCCAGCAGCAAACCGGGACAGGGCACTAATGAAAAACTGTTTTTT. This chain connects TRBV5-1 to TRBJ1-4, with 9 bases that match TRBD1. Trimming took 4 bases from V and 2 from J; bases not matched to a gene: 6. The V gene's germline CDR1 is SGHRS and CDR2 YFSETQ. CDR3 length: 16 residues.

This chain joins TRBV25-1 and TRBJ1-4, with a weak D call TRBD1 (6 bases). Per germline, CDR1 MGHDK and CDR2 SYGVNS. V shed 1 base and J shed 7 bases, with 13 bases lying between them. This CDR3 contains 15 residues. CDR3 sequence (DNA): TGTGCCAGCAGTGAATTAGGGGCCAGGGGTGAAAAACTGTTTTTT. Translated, it gives CASSELGARGEKLFF.

J is TRBJ2-2 and V is TRBV2, with TRBD1 matching 7 bases. There are 15 residues in the CDR3. J was trimmed by 3 bases and V by 6 bases; bases with no gene match: 7. Germline CDR1 is SNHLY and CDR2 is FYNNEI. CDR3 DNA: TGTGCCAGCAGGTTTACAGGGGTCGACACCGGGGAGCTGTTTTTT. This codes for CASRFTGVDTGELFF.

The chain links TRBV27 to TRBJ2-3, with D perhaps TRBD1 or TRBD2 (5 bases each). Germline V lookup: CDR1 MNHEY, CDR2 SMNVEV (reference sequence). The germline V and J ends were trimmed by 7 bases and 4 bases, with 24 bases remaining between them. The CDR3 totals 17 residues. The CDR3 protein is CASNPYSGRGSSDTQYF. Here the CDR3 DNA reads TGTGCCAGCAACCCTTACAGCGGAAGGGGATCGTCAGATACGCAGTATTTT.

The chain employs TRBV30 and TRBJ2-3; D not certain. The germline V and J ends were trimmed by 0 bases and 4 bases, with 11 bases remaining between them. CDR3 length: 14 amino acids. The germline V gene encodes CDR1 GTSNPN and CDR2 SVGIG (reference sequence). CDR3 in DNA: TGTGCCTGGAGTGTAAGCCTATTGGCAGATACGCAGTATTTT. Translated: CAWSVSLLADTQYF.

The chain couples TRBV7-2 to TRBJ2-1, with TRBD2 matching over 10 bases. The V and J ends lost 2 bases and 4 bases, in that order; junction bases with no gene match: 8. Per the germline V gene, CDR1 is SGHTA and CDR2 is FQGNSA. The CDR3 totals 17 residues. The CDR3 nucleotides read TGTGCCAGCAGCTTAAAGGCTAGCGGGGGATCGTACAATGAGCAGTTCTTC. Its translation is CASSLKASGGSYNEQFF. Combining the CDR3 with reference TRBV7-2 and TRBJ2-1 gives the whole variable domain GAGVSQSPSNKVTEKGKDVELRCDPISGHTALYWYRQSLGQGLEFLIYFQGNSAPDKSGLPSDRFSAERTGGSVSTLTIQRTQQEDSAVYLCASSLKASGGSYNEQFFGPGTRLTVL.

V and J are TRBV5-4 and TRBJ1-4; D uncertain. V was pared by 2 bases and J by 8 bases, with 7 bases between. Germline-derived CDR1 and CDR2 are SGHNT and YYREEE (reference sequence). The CDR3 totals 12 residues. The CDR3 loop reads CASSFEAEKLFF. In DNA form, the CDR3 reads TGTGCCAGCAGCTTCGAAGCGGAAAAACTGTTTTTT.

The V call is TRBV7-9, the J call TRBJ1-2, with TRBD1 as a possible D gene (5 bases). Germline V CDR1 and CDR2: SEHNR, FQNEAQ (reference sequence). There are 16 residues in the CDR3. V lost 5 bases and J lost 2, with 18 bases in between. The CDR3: CASSPKRGGRNYGYTF. DNA of the CDR3: TGTGCCAGCAGCCCCAAAAGGGGTGGGAGGAACTATGGCTACACCTTC.

The genes are TRBV19 and TRBJ2-5; 9 bases are shared with TRBD2. The CDR3 totals 14 residues. The germline V gene has CDR1 LNHDA and CDR2 SQIVND (reference sequence). V gave up 5 bases and J gave up 6 bases; unmatched junction bases: 7. CDR3 DNA: TGTGCCAGTAGTCCAAGGCGGGAGGGGCAGACCCAGTACTTC. Protein product: CASSPRREGQTQYF.

The chain is built from TRBV19 and TRBJ1-1, with TRBD1 as a possible D gene (6 bases). Germline CDR1 reads LNHDA; CDR2 reads SQIVND (reference sequence). Trimming left V 1 base short and J 5 bases short, with 11 bases between. The CDR3 length is 14 residues. The CDR3 here is CASSIGQVRTEAFF. CDR3 coding DNA: TGTGCCAGTAGTATAGGACAGGTCCGGACTGAAGCTTTCTTT.

The chain is built from TRBV29-1 and TRBJ2-5, with 7 bases that match TRBD1. V was pared by 6 bases and J by 2 bases, with 3 bases of the junction left unmatched. The germline V gene encodes CDR1 SQVTM and CDR2 ANQGSEA. The CDR3 extends over 12 amino acids. The CDR3 protein is CSVQGQQETQYF. The CDR3 DNA sequence: TGCAGCGTACAGGGGCAGCAAGAGACCCAGTACTTC.

V and J are TRBV5-1 and TRBJ1-1; D uncertain. V dropped 2 bases and J dropped 0 bases, with 11 bases sitting between them. Germline assignment: CDR1 SGHRS and CDR2 YFSETQ. This CDR3 is 15 amino acids long. For the CDR3, the DNA is TGCGCCAGCAGCTTCCTCCCAGTTATGAACACTGAAGCTTTCTTT. It codes for CASSFLPVMNTEAFF.

This chain links TRBV18 with TRBJ1-2, with D unresolved. CDR1 is KGHSH, CDR2 LQKENI, per germline. Trimming left V 6 bases short and J 5 bases short, with 10 bases between. The CDR3 has 12 amino acids. CDR3 in DNA: TGTGCCAGCTCCCTACGATCATATGGCTACACCTTC. It translates to CASSLRSYGYTF. Full variable domain (missing parts from reference TRBV18 and TRBJ1-2): NAGVMQNPRHLVRRRGQEARLRCSPMKGHSHVYWYRQLPEEGLKFMVYLQKENIIDESGMPKERFSAEFPKEGPSILRIQQVVRGDSAAYFCASSLRSYGYTFGSGTRLTVV.

The V gene is TRBV18, the J gene TRBJ1-2; no clear D gene. Germline V gene data show CDR1 as KGHSH and CDR2 as LQKENI. CDR3 length equals 16 residues. Trimming left V 0 bases short and J 8 bases short, with 19 bases between. The CDR3 nucleotides read TGTGCCAGCTCACCACCGGCCAGGAATACTCCTCGGGGCTACACCTTC. Translation: CASSPPARNTPRGYTF.

J is TRBJ2-7 and V is TRBV6-5; D is ambiguous. Germline V gene data show CDR1 as MNHEY and CDR2 as SVGAGI. V was cut by 4 bases and J by 6 bases, with 10 bases left in between. This CDR3 spans 12 amino acids. The CDR3, as DNA: TGTGCCAGCAGTTCCCGCCCTGGCGAGCAGTACTTC. Its protein product is CASSSRPGEQYF.

The V gene is TRBV7-8, the J gene TRBJ1-1; D remains unclear. The V gene lost 2 bases and the J gene lost 2 bases, with 12 bases spanning the gap. Germline CDR1 reads SGHVS; CDR2 reads FQNEAQ. The CDR3 contains 15 residues. DNA for the CDR3: TGTGCCAGCAGCTTATCTTTCGGGCAAAACACTGAAGCTTTCTTT. The encoded protein is CASSLSFGQNTEAFF.